The 32 T cell receptor beta chains presented below share a single source sample, sequenced in a study of blood T cells in healthy people across ages. For the second PCR, which ran for about 6 to 11 cycles, a sample-barcoded 5' primer and a J-beta primer mix were used. Via MiXCR, TCRdb re-called the 5' RACE reads, giving one row per CDR3 protein. The data show 700,000 or so distinct CDR3 sequences, with less than 45% seen just once and approximately 31% held by the top ten. Sequencing was performed on blood. The receptors were gathered from an elderly man in good health.

This clonotype was counted only a few times. This sequence joins TRBV12-3 or TRBV12-4 and TRBJ2-3; 7 bases are shared with TRBD1. V was pared by 7 bases and J by 4 bases, with 11 bases of the junction left unmatched. The CDR3 runs to 15 residues. As DNA, the CDR3 is TGTGCCAGCACACCCGACAGGGTTCGTCCAGATACGCAGTATTTT. Its translation: CASTPDRVRPDTQYF.

This rearrangement joins TRBV5-1 to TRBJ2-5; D is possibly TRBD2 (5 bases). Trimming cost V 5 bases and J 5 bases, with 10 bases left between them. In germline, CDR1 is SGHRS, CDR2 YFSETQ. CDR3 length: 12 amino acids. Written as DNA, the CDR3 is TGCGCCAGCAGGACTAACGCGGAGACCCAGTACTTC. Translation: CASRTNAETQYF.

This clonotype was observed a handful of times. One junction end disagrees with the germline gene, perhaps due to a read error. The chain recombines TRBV24-1 with TRBJ2-1, with 7 bases fitting TRBD2. Germline V gene data show CDR1 as KGHDR and CDR2 as SFDVKD. There are 15 residues in the CDR3. Written as DNA, the CDR3 is TGTGCCACCAGCGATTCTAGCGGACCTAACAATGAGCAGTTCTTC. Translation: CATSDSSGPNNEQFF.

This clonotype appeared once. The gene calls are TRBV7-6 and TRBJ2-1; D tentatively reads TRBD1 or TRBD2 (6 bases each). CDR3 length: 16 residues. Trimming took off 5 bases at V and 6 bases at J, with 20 bases between the two ends. Germline-derived CDR1 and CDR2 are SGHVS and FNYEAQ. The CDR3 nucleotides read TGTGCCAGCAGCGCCCAATGGGGGGCCGGGGTCAATGAGCAGTTCTTC. Translating gives CASSAQWGAGVNEQFF.

This clonotype was detected only once. The chain is built from TRBV6-1 and TRBJ1-5; D is unclear. V was trimmed by 3 bases and J by 4 bases, leaving 13 bases between them. This CDR3 has 15 amino acids. Germline lookup yields CDR1 MNHNS and CDR2 SASEGT. The DNA of the CDR3 is TGTGCCAGCAGTGATGGGGATAGAGGGAATCAGCCCCAGCATTTT. This codes for CASSDGDRGNQPQHF.

This clonotype has at least ten counts. The chain is built from TRBV28 and TRBJ2-5; weak D call: TRBD1 (5 bases). The CDR3 runs to 14 residues. Germline V gene data show CDR1 as MDHEN and CDR2 as SYDVKM. V gave up 3 bases and J gave up 6 bases, with 14 bases separating them. The CDR3 region has the DNA TGTGCCAGCAGTTTGAAAGGGGCTGGGAAGACCCAGTACTTC. Translated, it gives CASSLKGAGKTQYF.

This clonotype was seen a handful of times. V usage is TRBV3-1 and J usage is TRBJ1-2, with D possibly TRBD1 on 6 matching bases. Germline V gene lookup returns CDR1 LGHDT and CDR2 YNNKEL (reference sequence). The CDR3 sequence is 16 residues long. V was shortened by 4 bases and J by 2 bases, with 17 bases between the two germline ends. The CDR3 sequence is CASSRRTGQSNYGYTF. CDR3 bases: TGTGCCAGCAGCCGAAGAACAGGGCAATCCAACTATGGCTACACCTTC.

The CDR3 loop reads CASSHSDRAFQPQHF. The CDR3 bases are TGTGCCAGCAGCCATTCGGACAGGGCGTTTCAGCCCCAGCATTTT. This sequence joins TRBV7-9 and TRBJ1-5; 8 nucleotides agree with TRBD1. CDR1 and CDR2 from the germline V gene are SEHNR and FQNEAQ (reference sequence). V shed 5 bases, J shed 6 bases, and the junction held 9 bases outside the gene matches. The CDR3 is 15 residues long.

This clonotype has just a few counts. This sequence joins TRBV7-2 and TRBJ2-7, with D unclear. From germline, CDR1 is SGHTA and CDR2 FQGNSA. The CDR3 loop spans 12 amino acids. Between the trimmed V and J ends, which lost 5 bases and 4 bases, there was a span of 9 bases. The CDR3 DNA reads as TGTGCCAGCAGCCGAAGCCGATACGAGCAGTACTTC. This translates into CASSRSRYEQYF.

This chain joins TRBV6-2 or TRBV6-3 and TRBJ2-5; 10 bases line up with TRBD2. Unmatched junction bases numbered 9, after V lost 0 bases and J lost 5 bases. CDR3 size: 17 residues. Germline values: CDR1 MNHEY, CDR2 SVGEGT. In DNA form, the CDR3 reads TGTGCCAGCAGTTACTCGAATCCTAGCGGGAGCAGGGAGACCCAGTACTTC. It translates to CASSYSNPSGSRETQYF.

The chain uses TRBV10-3 and TRBJ2-1, with D uncertain. V was cut by 8 bases and J by 6 bases, with 8 bases left in between. The CDR3 runs to 11 residues. Germline V CDR1 and CDR2: ENHRY, SYGVKD. The CDR3 region is CAIHPTNEQFF. In DNA form, the CDR3 reads TGTGCCATCCACCCCACCAATGAGCAGTTCTTC.

The V and J genes are TRBV3-1 and TRBJ2-7; TRBD1 might be the D (5 bases). Germline V lookup: CDR1 LGHDT, CDR2 YNNKEL (reference sequence). Trimming cost V 1 base and J 0 bases, with 10 bases left between them. The CDR3 extends over 15 amino acids. The CDR3 protein is CASSQGQLDSYEQYF. The CDR3, as DNA: TGTGCCAGCAGCCAAGGACAGTTAGACTCCTACGAGCAGTACTTC.

This clonotype has a handful of counts. The chain employs TRBV3-1 and TRBJ2-5; D ambiguous. The CDR3 is made up of 15 amino acids. V was trimmed by 4 bases and J by 1 base, leaving 13 bases between them. Germline V gene sequence: CDR1 LGHDT, CDR2 YNNKEL (reference sequence). The chain's CDR3 is CASSRAPSFQETQYF. CDR3 DNA sequence: TGTGCCAGCAGCCGGGCCCCCTCTTTCCAAGAGACCCAGTACTTC.

CDR3 bases: TGTGCCAGCAGTTTCAGTGGAGGTAGAAACACCATATATTTT. Translation: CASSFSGGRNTIYF. The chain links TRBV28 to TRBJ1-3; no definite D call. The germline CDR1 and CDR2 sequences are MDHEN and SYDVKM. The CDR3 totals 14 residues. Between the trimmed V and J ends, which lost 3 bases and 5 bases, there was a span of 11 bases.

As regards this clonotype: A junction boundary mismatches the germline segment, possibly from a read error. The V and J genes are TRBV2 and TRBJ2-3, with D possibly matching TRBD1 (6 bases). Germline CDR1 reads SNHLY; CDR2 reads FYNNEI. This CDR3 has 13 residues. CDR3 DNA sequence: TGTGCCAACAGTACAGGGCGCACAGATACGCAGTATTTT. It is translated as CANSTGRTDTQYF.

This clonotype was seen a handful of times. CDR3 region: CASSQSGRGQYF. The CDR3 coding sequence is TGTGCCAGCAGCCAATCGGGTCGGGGGCAGTACTTC. This sequence joins TRBV3-1 and TRBJ2-4; TRBD2 is a possible D gene (6 bases). The CDR3 loop spans 12 amino acids. Germline V CDR1 and CDR2: LGHDT, YNNKEL (reference sequence). V was pared by 2 bases and J by 13 bases, with 12 bases between.

The chain carries TRBV30 and TRBJ1-2, with D unclear. The CDR3 consists of 9 residues. The germline gives CDR1 GTSNPN, CDR2 SVGIG (reference sequence). Trimming removed 2 bases from V and 5 bases from J, with 0 bases in between. Here the CDR3 DNA reads TGTGCCTGGAGTTATGGCTACACCTTC. It codes for CAWSYGYTF.

This clonotype was seen once. This may stem from a read error, because a much larger clone lies one nucleotide away. V usage is TRBV20-1 and J usage is TRBJ2-1; D is perhaps TRBD2 (5 bases). This CDR3 region has 14 residues. Germline values: CDR1 DFQATT, CDR2 SNEGSKA (reference sequence). Deletions cut 1 base from V and 6 bases from J, with 13 bases between. In DNA, the CDR3 is TGCAGTGCTAGAGGCGGGCCTCGGGCCAATGAGCAGTTCTTC. Translated: CSARGGPRANEQFF.

V is TRBV4-1 and J is TRBJ1-2; no firm D call. Germline CDR1 MGHRA, CDR2 YSYEKL. Trimming took off 0 bases at V and 7 bases at J, with 12 bases between the two ends. The CDR3 spans 14 residues. The CDR3 DNA reads TGCGCCAGCAGCCAAGACAGGTTAGGCGGTGGCTACACCTTC. This encodes CASSQDRLGGGYTF.

The sample holds a few counts of this clonotype. V gene TRBV6-1 combines with J gene TRBJ1-2, with no clear D. Per germline, CDR1 MNHNS and CDR2 SASEGT. The CDR3 has 15 residues. The V end was cut by 2 bases, the J end by 0 bases, with 10 bases between. Written as DNA, the CDR3 is TGTGCCAGCAGTGAAATGGACCCCTCTAACTATGGCTACACCTTC. Its protein product is CASSEMDPSNYGYTF.

This chain uses TRBV20-1 with TRBJ2-1, with 7 bases matching TRBD2. V shed 0 bases and J 0 bases; nucleotides not matched to a gene: 5. The CDR3 contains 16 residues. Germline V gene lookup returns CDR1 DFQATT and CDR2 SNEGSKA (reference sequence). The DNA for the CDR3 is TGCAGTGCTAGAGAGTCCCGCGGGAGCTCCTACAATGAGCAGTTCTTC. Translated: CSARESRGSSYNEQFF.

The chain links TRBV6-1 to TRBJ2-7; TRBD2 matches at 14 bases. Trimming took 0 bases from V and 7 from J; bases not matched to a gene: 11. The CDR3 runs 18 residues. Looked up from germline, CDR1 is MNHNS and CDR2 is SASEGT. The CDR3 is CASSEAPRTSGRIDEQYF. The CDR3 DNA reads TGTGCCAGCAGTGAAGCTCCGAGGACTAGCGGGAGGATAGATGAGCAGTACTTC.

At least ten counts were recorded for this clonotype. The chain links TRBV20-1 to TRBJ2-2; no definite D call. V lost 3 bases and J lost 5, with 7 bases in between. Germline CDR1 and CDR2: DFQATT and SNEGSKA (reference sequence). The CDR3 contains 12 residues. CDR3 amino acids: CSASPGTGELFF. DNA for the CDR3: TGCAGTGCTAGCCCCGGGACCGGGGAGCTGTTTTTT.

Concerning this clonotype: It may be a read error: a sequence one base away is much more abundant. The gene calls are TRBV3-1 and TRBJ2-2, with 7 bases aligning to TRBD2. V gave up 3 bases and J gave up 7 bases; unmatched junction bases: 2. The CDR3 has 13 residues. Germline-derived CDR1 and CDR2 are LGHDT and YNNKEL (reference sequence). The CDR3 nucleotides read TGTGCCAGCAGCCAGGGCGGGAGCGGGGAGCTGTTTTTT. It translates to CASSQGGSGELFF.

This clonotype was recorded a few times. This chain links TRBV11-2 with TRBJ2-3, with D hard to call. The CDR3 has 14 amino acids. CDR1 and CDR2 from the germline V gene are SGHAT and FQNNGV. V was clipped by 1 base and J by 1 base, with 6 bases between them. The CDR3 DNA is TGTGCCAGCAGCTTAGGGATCGGCACAGATACGCAGTATTTT. It specifies CASSLGIGTDTQYF.

The V call is TRBV27, the J call TRBJ2-3; 10 bases are shared with TRBD2. V lost 3 bases to trimming and J lost 2 bases; unmatched junction nucleotides: 14. Looked up from germline, CDR1 is MNHEY and CDR2 is SMNVEV (reference sequence). The CDR3 runs 19 residues. The CDR3 protein is CASSLRGTTSGPDTDTQYF. Written as DNA, the CDR3 is TGTGCCAGCAGTTTGCGAGGTACGACTAGCGGGCCCGACACAGATACGCAGTATTTT.

This rearrangement joins TRBV20-1 to TRBJ1-5; no clear D gene. The germline gives CDR1 DFQATT, CDR2 SNEGSKA (reference sequence). The CDR3 covers 14 residues. V lost 1 base and J 0 bases, leaving 7 bases between the germline ends. In DNA, the CDR3 is TGCAGTGCTAGAGCTCAACTTAGCAATCAGCCCCAGCATTTT. Translating it yields CSARAQLSNQPQHF.

The gene calls are TRBV6-1 and TRBJ2-3; weak D call: TRBD2 (6 bases). The CDR3 contains 14 residues. Trimming removed 4 bases at V and 4 bases at J, with 12 bases between. CDR1 and CDR2 (germline): MNHNS, SASEGT. The CDR3 nucleotides read TGTGCCAGCAGTGCCGGGAGTGGGGCAGATACGCAGTATTTT. Translation: CASSAGSGADTQYF.

The chain couples TRBV20-1 to TRBJ2-5; 10 bases agree with TRBD1. The germline V gene has CDR1 DFQATT and CDR2 SNEGSKA (reference sequence). Trimming cost V 0 bases and J 4 bases; bases outside gene matches: 11. This CDR3 has 17 residues. The CDR3 bases are TGCAGTGCTAGAGATGTGACAGGGGGCGCGTATCTAGAGACCCAGTACTTC. It translates to CSARDVTGGAYLETQYF.

This clonotype was detected many times. The chain is built from TRBV20-1 and TRBJ2-1; D is uncertain. The CDR3 has 11 amino acids. Per germline, CDR1 DFQATT and CDR2 SNEGSKA (reference sequence). V was clipped by 3 bases and J by 4 bases, with 4 bases between them. The CDR3 region is CSASLYNEQFF. CDR3 DNA: TGCAGTGCTAGCCTATACAATGAGCAGTTCTTC.

This clonotype was recorded once. This CDR3 is CASSAKAAAYEQYF. The CDR3, as DNA: TGTGCCAGCAGCGCCAAGGCGGCAGCCTACGAGCAGTACTTC. The V call is TRBV25-1, the J call TRBJ2-7, with D hard to call. CDR1 is MGHDK and CDR2 is SYGVNS in the germline V gene. There are 14 residues in the CDR3. V lost 6 bases to trimming and J lost 2 bases, with 14 bases between them.

The CDR3 loop is CASSQAPSGGPEETQYF. The DNA for the CDR3 is TGCGCCAGCAGCCAAGCGCCTAGCGGGGGACCGGAGGAGACCCAGTACTTC. The V call is TRBV4-3, the J call TRBJ2-5, with 10 bases aligning to TRBD2. The CDR3 consists of 17 residues. V trimming: 1 base; J trimming: 5 bases; junction bases outside the gene matches: 10. From germline, CDR1 is LGHNA and CDR2 YSLEER.